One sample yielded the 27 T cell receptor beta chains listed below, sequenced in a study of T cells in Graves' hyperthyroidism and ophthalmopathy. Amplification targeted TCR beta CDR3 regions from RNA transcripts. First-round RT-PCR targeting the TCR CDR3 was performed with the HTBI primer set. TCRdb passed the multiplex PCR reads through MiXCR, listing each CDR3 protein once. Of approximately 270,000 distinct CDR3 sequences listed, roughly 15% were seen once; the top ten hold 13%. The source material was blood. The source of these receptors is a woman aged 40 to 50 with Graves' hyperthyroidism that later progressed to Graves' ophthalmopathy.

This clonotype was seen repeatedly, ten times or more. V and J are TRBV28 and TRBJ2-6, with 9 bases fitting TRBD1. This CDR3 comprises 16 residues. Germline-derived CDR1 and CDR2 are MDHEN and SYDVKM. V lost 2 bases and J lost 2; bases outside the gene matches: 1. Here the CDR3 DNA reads TGTGCCAGCAGTTTAGGGGACAGGGCTGGGGCCAACGTCCTGACTTTC. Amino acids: CASSLGDRAGANVLTF.

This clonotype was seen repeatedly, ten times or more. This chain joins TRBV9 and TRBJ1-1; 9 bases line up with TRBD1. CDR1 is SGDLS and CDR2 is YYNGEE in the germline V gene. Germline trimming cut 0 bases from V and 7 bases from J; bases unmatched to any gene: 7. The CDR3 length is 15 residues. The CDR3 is CASSVAGQGMGEAFF. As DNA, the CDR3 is TGTGCCAGCAGCGTAGCGGGACAGGGAATGGGTGAAGCTTTCTTT.

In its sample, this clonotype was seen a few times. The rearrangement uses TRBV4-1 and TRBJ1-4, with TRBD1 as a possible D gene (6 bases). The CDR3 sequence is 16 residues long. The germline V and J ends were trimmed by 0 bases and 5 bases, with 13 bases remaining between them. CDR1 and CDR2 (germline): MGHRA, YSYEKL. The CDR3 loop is CASSQEGRGMNEKLFF. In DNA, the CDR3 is TGCGCCAGCAGCCAAGAAGGGAGGGGGATGAATGAAAAACTGTTTTTT.

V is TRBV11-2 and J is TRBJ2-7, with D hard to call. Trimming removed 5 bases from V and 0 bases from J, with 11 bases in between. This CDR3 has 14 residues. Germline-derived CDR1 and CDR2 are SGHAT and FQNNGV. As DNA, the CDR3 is TGTGCCAGCAGCCAAGATCGATTCTCCTACGAGCAGTACTTC. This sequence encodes CASSQDRFSYEQYF.

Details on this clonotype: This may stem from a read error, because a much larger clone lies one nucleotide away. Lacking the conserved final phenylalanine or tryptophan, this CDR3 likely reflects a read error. CDR3 nucleotide sequence: TGCAGTGCCATAGGGGGAAACGAGCAGTACATC. Translating gives CSAIGGNEQYI. The chain is built from TRBV20-1 and TRBJ2-7; weak D call: TRBD1 (6 bases). The V and J ends lost 6 bases and 5 bases respectively, with 11 bases between them. The CDR3 spans 11 residues. Per the germline V gene, CDR1 is DFQATT and CDR2 is SNEGSKA (reference sequence).

This CDR3 is CASSWLGAQGEAFF. CDR3 coding DNA: TGTGCCAGCAGTTGGCTGGGGGCGCAAGGTGAAGCTTTCTTT. The chain employs TRBV12-3 or TRBV12-4 and TRBJ1-1; maybe TRBD1 (6 bases). The CDR3 is 14 amino acids. Trimming took off 4 bases at V and 7 bases at J, with 16 bases between the two ends.

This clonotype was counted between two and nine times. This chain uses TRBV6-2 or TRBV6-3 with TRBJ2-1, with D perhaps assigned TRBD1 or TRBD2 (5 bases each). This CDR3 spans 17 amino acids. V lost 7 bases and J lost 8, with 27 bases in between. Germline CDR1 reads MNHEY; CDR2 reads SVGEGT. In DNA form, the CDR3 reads TGTGCCAGCACCAAACGGGGCCAGGCCCTCAAGATCCATGAGCAGTTCTTC. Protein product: CASTKRGQALKIHEQFF.

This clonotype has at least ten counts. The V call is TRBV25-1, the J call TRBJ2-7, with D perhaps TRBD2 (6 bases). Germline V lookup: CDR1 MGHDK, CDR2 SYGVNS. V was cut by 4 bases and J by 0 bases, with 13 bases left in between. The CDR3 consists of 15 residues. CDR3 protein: CASSVRSGHSYEQYF. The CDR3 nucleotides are TGTGCCAGCAGTGTACGTAGCGGCCACTCCTACGAGCAGTACTTC.

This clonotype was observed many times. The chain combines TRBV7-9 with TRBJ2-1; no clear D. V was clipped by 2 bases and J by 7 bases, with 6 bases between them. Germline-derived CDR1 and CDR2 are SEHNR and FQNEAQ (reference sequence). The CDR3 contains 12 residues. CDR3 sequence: CASSLFTNEQFF. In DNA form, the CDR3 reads TGTGCCAGCAGCTTATTCACAAATGAGCAGTTCTTC. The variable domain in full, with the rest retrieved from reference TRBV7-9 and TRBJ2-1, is DTGVSQNPRHKITKRGQNVTFRCDPISEHNRLYWYRQTLGQGPEFLTYFQNEAQLEKSRLLSDRFSAERPKGSFSTLEIQRTEQGDSAMYLCASSLFTNEQFFGPGTRLTVL.

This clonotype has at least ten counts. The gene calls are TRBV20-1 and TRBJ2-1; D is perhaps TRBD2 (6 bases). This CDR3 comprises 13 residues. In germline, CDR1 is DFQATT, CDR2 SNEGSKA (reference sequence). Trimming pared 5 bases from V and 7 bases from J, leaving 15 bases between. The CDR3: CSAGGTHGNEQFF. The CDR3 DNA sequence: TGCAGTGCTGGTGGGACTCATGGAAATGAGCAGTTCTTC.

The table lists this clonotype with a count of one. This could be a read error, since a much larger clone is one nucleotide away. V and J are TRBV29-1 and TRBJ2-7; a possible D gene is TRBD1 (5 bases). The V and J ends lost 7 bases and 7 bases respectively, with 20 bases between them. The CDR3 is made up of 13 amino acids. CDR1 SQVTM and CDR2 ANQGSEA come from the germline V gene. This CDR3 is CSAQGSSGLEQYF. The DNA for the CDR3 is TGCAGCGCCCAAGGGTCGTCAGGGCTTGAGCAGTACTTC.

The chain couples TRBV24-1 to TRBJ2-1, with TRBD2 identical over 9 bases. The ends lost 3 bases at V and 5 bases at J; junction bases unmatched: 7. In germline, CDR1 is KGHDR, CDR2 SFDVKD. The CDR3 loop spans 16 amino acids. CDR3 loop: CATSDNGLAIDNEQFF. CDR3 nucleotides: TGTGCCACCAGTGATAATGGACTAGCGATTGACAATGAGCAGTTCTTC.

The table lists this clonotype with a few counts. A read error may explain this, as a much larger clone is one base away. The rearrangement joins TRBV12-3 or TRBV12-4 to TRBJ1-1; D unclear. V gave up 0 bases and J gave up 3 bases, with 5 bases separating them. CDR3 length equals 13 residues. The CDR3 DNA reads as TGTGCCAGCAGTTTAGCTCTGGACACTGAAGCTTTCTTT. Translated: CASSLALDTEAFF.

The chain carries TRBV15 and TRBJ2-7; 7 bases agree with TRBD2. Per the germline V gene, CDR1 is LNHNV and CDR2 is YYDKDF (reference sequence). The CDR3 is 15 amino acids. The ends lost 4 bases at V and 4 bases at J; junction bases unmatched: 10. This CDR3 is CATSNQRGPIYEQYF. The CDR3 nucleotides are TGTGCCACCAGCAACCAGCGGGGTCCAATTTACGAGCAGTACTTC.

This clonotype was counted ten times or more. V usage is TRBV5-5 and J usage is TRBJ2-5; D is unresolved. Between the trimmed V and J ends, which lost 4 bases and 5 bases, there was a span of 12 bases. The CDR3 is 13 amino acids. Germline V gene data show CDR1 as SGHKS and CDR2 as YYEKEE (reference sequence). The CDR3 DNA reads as TGTGCCAGCAGCCCACCGGGCTATGAGACCCAGTACTTC. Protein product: CASSPPGYETQYF.

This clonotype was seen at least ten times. In DNA form, the CDR3 reads TGTGCCAGCTCACCAAGCCCCGAAGAGACCCAGTACTTC. It translates to CASSPSPEETQYF. The chain is built from TRBV18 and TRBJ2-5, with unresolved D. The V end was cut by 2 bases, the J end by 3 bases, with 7 bases between. CDR1 is KGHSH, CDR2 LQKENI, per germline. The CDR3 length is 13 residues. Complete variable domain (other parts from reference TRBV18 and TRBJ2-5): NAGVMQNPRHLVRRRGQEARLRCSPMKGHSHVYWYRQLPEEGLKFMVYLQKENIIDESGMPKERFSAEFPKEGPSILRIQQVVRGDSAAYFCASSPSPEETQYFGPGTRLLVL.

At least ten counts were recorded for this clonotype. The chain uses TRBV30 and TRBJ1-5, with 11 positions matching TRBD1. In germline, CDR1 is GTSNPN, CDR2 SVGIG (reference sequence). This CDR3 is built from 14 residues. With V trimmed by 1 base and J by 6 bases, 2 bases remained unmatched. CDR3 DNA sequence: TGTGCCTGGAGTGCGGACAGGGGGCGTCAGCCCCAGCATTTT. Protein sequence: CAWSADRGRQPQHF.

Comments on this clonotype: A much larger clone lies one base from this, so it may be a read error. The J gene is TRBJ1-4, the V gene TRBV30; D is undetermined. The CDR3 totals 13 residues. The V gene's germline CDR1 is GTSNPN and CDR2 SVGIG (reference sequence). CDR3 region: CAWSGATNEELFF. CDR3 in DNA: TGTGCCTGGAGTGGAGCAACTAATGAAGAACTGTTTTTT.

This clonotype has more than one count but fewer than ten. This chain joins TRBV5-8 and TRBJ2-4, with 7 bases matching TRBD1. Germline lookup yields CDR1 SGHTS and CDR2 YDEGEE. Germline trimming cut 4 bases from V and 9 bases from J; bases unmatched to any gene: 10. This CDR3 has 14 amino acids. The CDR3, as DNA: TGTGCCAGCAGCATACAGGGGCGAGTCGCCATTCAGTACTTC. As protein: CASSIQGRVAIQYF.

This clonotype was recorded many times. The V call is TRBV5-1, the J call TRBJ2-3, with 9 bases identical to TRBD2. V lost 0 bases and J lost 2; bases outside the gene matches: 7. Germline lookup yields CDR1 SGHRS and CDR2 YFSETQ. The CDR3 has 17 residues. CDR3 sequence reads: CASSLGSASGTTDTQYF. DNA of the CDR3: TGCGCCAGCAGCTTGGGGTCGGCTAGCGGGACCACAGATACGCAGTATTTT. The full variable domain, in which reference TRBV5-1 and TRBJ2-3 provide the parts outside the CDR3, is KAGVTQTPRYLIKTRGQQVTLSCSPISGHRSVSWYQQTPGQGLQFLFEYFSETQRNKGNFPGRFSGRQFSNSRSEMNVSTLELGDSALYLCASSLGSASGTTDTQYFGPGTRLTVL.

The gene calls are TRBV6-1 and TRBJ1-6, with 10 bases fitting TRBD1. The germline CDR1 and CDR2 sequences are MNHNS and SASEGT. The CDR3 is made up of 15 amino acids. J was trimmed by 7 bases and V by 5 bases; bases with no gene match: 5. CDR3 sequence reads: CASSWDRGQNSPLHF. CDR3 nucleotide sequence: TGTGCCAGCAGTTGGGACAGGGGTCAGAATTCACCCCTCCACTTT.

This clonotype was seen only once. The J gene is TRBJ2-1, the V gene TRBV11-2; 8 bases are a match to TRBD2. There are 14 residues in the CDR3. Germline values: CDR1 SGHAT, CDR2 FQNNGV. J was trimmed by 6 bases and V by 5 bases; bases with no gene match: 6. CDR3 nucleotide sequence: TGTGCCAGCAGCCAAACACTAGCGGCCAATGAGCAGTTCTTC. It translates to CASSQTLAANEQFF. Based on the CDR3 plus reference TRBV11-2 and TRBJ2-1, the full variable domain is EAGVAQSPRYKIIEKRQSVAFWCNPISGHATLYWYQQILGQGPKLLIQFQNNGVVDDSQLPKDRFSAERLKGVDSTLKIQPAKLEDSAVYLCASSQTLAANEQFFGPGTRLTVL.

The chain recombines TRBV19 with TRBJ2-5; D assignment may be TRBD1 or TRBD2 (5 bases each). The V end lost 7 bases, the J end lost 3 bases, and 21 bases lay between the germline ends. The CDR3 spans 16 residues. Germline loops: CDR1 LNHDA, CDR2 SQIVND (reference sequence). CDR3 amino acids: CASTRGRIEGKETQYF. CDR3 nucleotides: TGTGCCAGTACCCGTGGTCGGATAGAGGGGAAAGAGACCCAGTACTTC.

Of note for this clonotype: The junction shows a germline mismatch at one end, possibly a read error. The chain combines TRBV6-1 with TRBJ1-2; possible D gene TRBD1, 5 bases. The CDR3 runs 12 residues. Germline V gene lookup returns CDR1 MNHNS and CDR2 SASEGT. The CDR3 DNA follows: TGTGCCAGCAGTAGGGACTTCTATGGCCACACCTTC. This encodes CASSRDFYGHTF.

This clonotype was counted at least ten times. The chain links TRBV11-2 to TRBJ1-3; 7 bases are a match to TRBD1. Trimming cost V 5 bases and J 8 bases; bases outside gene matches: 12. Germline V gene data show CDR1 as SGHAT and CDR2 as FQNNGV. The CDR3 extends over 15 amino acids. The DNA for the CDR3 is TGTGCCAGCAGCACCCCCGGGACAGCTAGGGACACCATATATTTT. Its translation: CASSTPGTARDTIYF.

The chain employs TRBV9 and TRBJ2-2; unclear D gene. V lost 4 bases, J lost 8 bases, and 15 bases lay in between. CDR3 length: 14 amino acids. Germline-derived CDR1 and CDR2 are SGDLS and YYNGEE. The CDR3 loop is CASSPQDVRGELFF. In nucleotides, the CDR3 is TGTGCCAGCAGCCCTCAGGATGTGAGGGGGGAGCTGTTTTTT.

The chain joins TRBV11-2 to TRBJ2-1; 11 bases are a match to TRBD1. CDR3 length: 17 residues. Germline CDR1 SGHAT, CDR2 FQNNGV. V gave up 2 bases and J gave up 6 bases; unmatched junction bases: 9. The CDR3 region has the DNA TGTGCCAGCAGCTTAAGTCTAGCGGGACAGGGGGGCAATGAGCAGTTCTTC. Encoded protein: CASSLSLAGQGGNEQFF. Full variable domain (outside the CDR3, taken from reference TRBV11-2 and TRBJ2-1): EAGVAQSPRYKIIEKRQSVAFWCNPISGHATLYWYQQILGQGPKLLIQFQNNGVVDDSQLPKDRFSAERLKGVDSTLKIQPAKLEDSAVYLCASSLSLAGQGGNEQFFGPGTRLTVL.